This entry features one T cell receptor (beta chain) sequence. These data come from a study of CD8 T cells in Susac syndrome. TCR beta sequencing was performed on blood CD8+ and CD4+ T cells. Stable or active relapsing-remitting multiple sclerosis, untreated and meeting revised McDonald criteria, defined the controls. TEMRA cells were enriched by FACS, and CD4+ and CD8+ T cells were negatively isolated. The CDR3 consists of 12 residues. Trimming took off 6 bases at V and 4 bases at J, with 6 bases between the two ends. Germline V gives CDR1 SNHLY, CDR2 FYNNEI. RNA in amounts of roughly 0.45 to 1 ug was reverse transcribed with random hexamers. Amplification of the TCR beta CDR3 was carried out by immunoSEQ multiplex PCR, which spanned a total of 54 Vbeta and 13 Jbeta segments. TCRdb used MiXCR to reprocess the immunoSEQ multiplex PCR reads, holding one entry per CDR3 protein. The data contain fewer than 350,000 distinct CDR3 sequences, approximately 90% of them singletons.

The J gene is TRBJ1-4, the V gene TRBV2; a weak D match, TRBD1 (5 bases). The TCR sequence derives from a human donor with multiple sclerosis. The sample comprised CD4+ T cells from PBMCs. Here the CDR3 reads CASRQDNEKLFF. DNA for the CDR3: TGTGCCAGCAGACAGGATAATGAAAAACTGTTTTTT.